Following are 17 T cell receptor beta chains from one sample sequenced in a study of shared clonotypes between healthy human individuals. The data were produced by immunoSEQ multiplex PCR, yet TCRdb's version contains in-frame clones alone and is incomplete. There are about 560,000 clones in the sample; around 80% occur only once, and 12% lies in the top ten. Sequencing was done on a sample of PBMCs. Receptors were obtained from a woman in her 40s in good health. Some clones in this sample may be carry-over from other donors' samples.

The gene calls are TRBV7-9 and TRBJ1-1, with D possibly being TRBD1 (5 bases). There are 14 residues in the CDR3. V lost 3 bases and J 0 bases, leaving 8 bases between the germline ends. Per the germline V gene, CDR1 is SEHNR and CDR2 is FQNEAQ (reference sequence). CDR3 amino acids: CASSLQGMNTEAFF. In DNA, the CDR3 is TGTGCCAGCAGCTTGCAGGGAATGAACACTGAAGCTTTCTTT.

This chain links TRBV18 with TRBJ2-7; 8 bases line up with TRBD2. The CDR3 is 16 residues long. The germline V gene has CDR1 KGHSH and CDR2 LQKENI. Trimming cost V 2 bases and J 2 bases; bases outside gene matches: 8. CDR3 DNA: TGTGCCAGCTCACCAGCGGGCGGGAGGATCGCCTACGAGCAGTACTTC. Protein sequence: CASSPAGGRIAYEQYF.

DNA of the CDR3: TGCGCCAGCAGCTTCATGGCCCTACAGGGCCGGGAGACCCAGTACTTC. Translating gives CASSFMALQGRETQYF. The genes are TRBV5-1 and TRBJ2-5, with D perhaps matching TRBD1 (6 bases). This CDR3 contains 16 residues. V lost 2 bases and J lost 5, with 19 bases in between. CDR1 is SGHRS and CDR2 is YFSETQ in the germline V gene.

J is TRBJ1-3 and V is TRBV4-2; TRBD1 matches at 7 bases. The length of the CDR3 is 15 residues. Germline-derived CDR1 and CDR2 are LGHNA and YNFKEQ. Losses at the gene ends were 4 bases for V and 2 bases for J; bases not matched to a gene: 5. The CDR3: CASSPEGATGNTIYF. In DNA, the CDR3 is TGTGCCAGCAGCCCGGAGGGGGCTACTGGAAACACCATATATTTT.

The chain couples TRBV21-1 to TRBJ2-2; TRBD2 is taken as the D call from the table, unchecked against the DNA. TRBV21-1 is annotated as a pseudogene. The CDR3 spans 19 residues. CDR3 nucleotide sequence: TGTGCCAGCAGCGAGCGGGCTAGCGGGAGGGCCCGGGATACCGGGGAGCTGTTTTTT. Translated, it gives CASSERASGRARDTGELFF.

V and J are TRBV4-2 and TRBJ2-7; 8 bases align to TRBD2. With V trimmed by 5 bases and J by 3 bases, 6 bases remained unmatched. The CDR3 has 14 residues. Germline V CDR1 and CDR2: LGHNA, YNFKEQ. CDR3 bases: TGTGCCAGCAGCGGGGGACTAGAGTTCTACGAGCAGTACTTC. Translated, it gives CASSGGLEFYEQYF.

In its sample, this clone was seen once. At the DNA level, this CDR3 is encoded by other sequences in the same sample as well. The chain couples TRBV2 to TRBJ1-5; no firm D call. The CDR3 totals 15 residues. The V end lost 1 base, the J end lost 2 bases, and 9 bases lay between the germline ends. Germline V gene lookup returns CDR1 SNHLY and CDR2 FYNNEI. CDR3 nucleotide sequence: TGTGCCAGCAGTGAAGTTCGCACGGGCAATCAGCCCCAGCATTTT. Its protein product is CASSEVRTGNQPQHF. The full variable domain, its missing parts supplied by reference TRBV2 and TRBJ1-5, is EPEVTQTPSHQVTQMGQEVILRCVPISNHLYFYWYRQILGQKVEFLVSFYNNEISEKSEIFDDQFSVERPDGSNFTLKIRSTKLEDSAMYFCASSEVRTGNQPQHFGDGTRLSIL.

Comments on this clone: At the DNA level, this CDR3 is encoded by other sequences in the same sample as well. The V call is TRBV2, the J call TRBJ1-6; TRBD1 matches at 8 bases. Looked up from germline, CDR1 is SNHLY and CDR2 is FYNNEI. V was pared by 6 bases and J by 8 bases, with 12 bases of the junction left unmatched. The CDR3 is 16 amino acids. CDR3 loop: CASSDPGQGGDSPLHF. CDR3 DNA: TGTGCCAGCAGCGATCCCGGACAGGGCGGAGATTCACCCCTCCACTTT.

The chain is built from TRBV18 and TRBJ1-5, with 10 bases matching TRBD1. V dropped 0 bases and J dropped 6; count of bases not matched to a gene: 5. The CDR3 runs to 16 residues. The germline V gene has CDR1 KGHSH and CDR2 LQKENI. CDR3 residues: CASSPPSTGGSQPQHF. The DNA for the CDR3 is TGTGCCAGCTCACCACCCTCGACAGGGGGCAGTCAGCCCCAGCATTTT.

About this clone itself: The likely explanation is a read error, given a far larger clone one base away. The chain combines TRBV11-2 with TRBJ2-5; 7 bases match TRBD2. The assigned J gene may be wrong: the sequence end matches TRBJ2-7 better. This CDR3 contains 15 residues. Germline V gene data show CDR1 as SGHAT and CDR2 as FQNNGV. The CDR3 DNA is TGTGCCAGCAGCTTTCAGACCAGGACTAGGAACGAGCAGTACTTC. Its translation is CASSFQTRTRNEQYF.

The rearrangement joins TRBV6-5 to TRBJ1-4; D is possibly TRBD1 (5 bases). The length of the CDR3 is 15 residues. V lost 0 bases to trimming and J lost 6 bases, with 11 bases between them. Germline-derived CDR1 and CDR2 are MNHEY and SVGAGI. CDR3 bases: TGTGCCAGCAGTTACTCTGGAGGGGTCGATGAAAAACTGTTTTTT. It specifies CASSYSGGVDEKLFF.

To note about this clone: A read error is possible here, since a much larger clone lies one base away. The same CDR3 arises from other DNA sequences in this sample as well. The chain uses TRBV29-1 and TRBJ2-3; D is possibly TRBD2 (5 bases). The CDR3 has 13 residues. CDR1 SQVTM and CDR2 ANQGSEA come from the germline V gene. The CDR3 here is CSGESYFTDTQYF. The CDR3 bases are TGCAGCGGGGAGAGCTACTTCACAGATACGCAGTACTTT.

The chain joins TRBV2 to TRBJ1-2; D ambiguous. This CDR3 has 13 amino acids. Trimming took off 4 bases at V and 4 bases at J, with 10 bases between the two ends. Germline V gene data show CDR1 as SNHLY and CDR2 as FYNNEI. The CDR3 DNA follows: TGTGCCAGCAGTGGATTTCTGAGCTATGGCTACACCTTC. Translation: CASSGFLSYGYTF.

The chain carries TRBV9 and TRBJ2-3; D might be TRBD1 (6 bases). V was trimmed by 3 bases and J by 0 bases, leaving 8 bases between them. This CDR3 contains 14 residues. Germline CDR1 is SGDLS and CDR2 is YYNGEE. CDR3 DNA sequence: TGTGCCAGCAGCGCTGGACAGAGCACAGATACGCAGTATTTT. Its translation: CASSAGQSTDTQYF.

The chain combines TRBV5-4 with TRBJ2-7; D remains ambiguous. This CDR3 has 13 amino acids. The germline CDR1 and CDR2 sequences are SGHNT and YYREEE (reference sequence). Deletions cut 0 bases from V and 3 bases from J, with 7 bases between. CDR3: CASSLEQVYEQYF. The CDR3 nucleotides read TGTGCCAGCAGCTTGGAGCAGGTCTACGAGCAGTACTTC.

This chain joins TRBV10-3 and TRBJ2-7, with TRBD1 matching 12 bases. Germline-derived CDR1 and CDR2 are ENHRY and SYGVKD. The CDR3 consists of 14 residues. With V trimmed by 10 bases and J by 3 bases, 7 bases remained unmatched. CDR3 sequence (DNA): TGTGCCACAGAGGGACAGGGGGCAGACTACGAGCAGTACTTC. It specifies CATEGQGADYEQYF.

This chain joins TRBV9 and TRBJ1-1; D possibly corresponds to TRBD1 (5 bases). V lost 3 bases and J 1 base, leaving 16 bases between the germline ends. The CDR3 covers 16 residues. Germline V CDR1 and CDR2: SGDLS, YYNGEE. CDR3 sequence reads: CASSARGDRRNTEAFF. The CDR3, as DNA: TGTGCCAGCAGCGCCAGAGGGGACCGCCGGAACACTGAAGCTTTCTTT.